The count of the clone carrying this T cell receptor (beta chain) is one. This sample is part of a study of T cell changes during pregnancy in multiple sclerosis. V was clipped by 5 bases and J by 5 bases, with 10 bases between them. The CDR3 length is 13 residues. The germline gives CDR1 SNHLY, CDR2 FYNNEI. TCRdb's copy holds only in-frame clones and misses some; the assay was immunoSEQ multiplex PCR. The sample shows approximately 63,000 clones, around 94% of them seen only once. This receptor was obtained from a female donor in good health, enrolled as a control in a pregnancy study. This specimen was peripheral blood, taken in the third trimester of pregnancy. The chain links TRBV2 to TRBJ1-5; D possibly corresponds to TRBD1 (5 bases). The CDR3, as DNA: TGTGCCAGCAGTTTGGGACTTTATCAGCCCCAGCATTTT. It yields the protein CASSLGLYQPQHF.